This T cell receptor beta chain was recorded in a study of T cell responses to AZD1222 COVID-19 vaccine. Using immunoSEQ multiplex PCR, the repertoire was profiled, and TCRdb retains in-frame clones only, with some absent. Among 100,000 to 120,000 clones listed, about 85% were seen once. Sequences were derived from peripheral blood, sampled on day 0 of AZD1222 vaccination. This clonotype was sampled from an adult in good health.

CDR3 nucleotide sequence: TGTGCCAGCAGCCCCACACCTGGACCTACGTATAATTCACCCCTCCACTTT. The encoded protein is CASSPTPGPTYNSPLHF. The V gene is TRBV3-1 (or the pseudogene TRBV3-2), the J gene TRBJ1-6, with D uncertain. V was pared by 4 bases and J by 4 bases, with 17 bases between. Per germline, CDR1 LGHDT and CDR2 YNNKEL (reference sequence). The CDR3 spans 17 residues.